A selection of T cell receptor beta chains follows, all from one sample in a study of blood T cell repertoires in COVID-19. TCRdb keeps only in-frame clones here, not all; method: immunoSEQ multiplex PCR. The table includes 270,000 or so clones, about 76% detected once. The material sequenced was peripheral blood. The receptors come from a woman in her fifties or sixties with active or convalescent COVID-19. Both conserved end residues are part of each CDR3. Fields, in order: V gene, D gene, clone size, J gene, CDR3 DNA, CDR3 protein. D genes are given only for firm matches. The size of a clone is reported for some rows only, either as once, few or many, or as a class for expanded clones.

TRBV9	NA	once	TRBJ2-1	TGTGCCAGCAGCGTTATACAGGGTGGTGAGCAGTTCTTC	CASSVIQGGEQFF
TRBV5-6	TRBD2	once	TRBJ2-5	TGTGCCAGCAGCTCGATAGTGTCGCTAGCGGGGGGGCAAGAGACCCAGTACTTC	CASSSIVSLAGGQETQYF
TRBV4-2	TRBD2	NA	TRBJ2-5	TGTGCCAGCAGGCTCTTTGGGGGGGGTGGAGAGACCCAGTACTTC	CASRLFGGGGETQYF
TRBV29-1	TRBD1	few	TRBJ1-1	TGCAGCGTTGGGGGACAGGGGACAATGAACACTGAAGCTTTCTTT	CSVGGQGTMNTEAFF
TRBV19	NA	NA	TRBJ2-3	TGTGCCAGTAGTATCGGCCTGGGGAGAGATACGCAGTATTTT	CASSIGLGRDTQYF
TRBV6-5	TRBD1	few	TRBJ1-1	TGTGCCAGCAGCCAAGACAGGGCCACTGAAGCTTTCTTT	CASSQDRATEAFF
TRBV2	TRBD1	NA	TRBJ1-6	TGTGCCAGCAGGCAAGACAGGGACGGTTCACCCCTCCACTTT	CASRQDRDGSPLHF
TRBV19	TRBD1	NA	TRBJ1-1	TGTGCCAGTAGTACAGGGGGCCGGCCTTTCTTT	CASSTGGRPFF
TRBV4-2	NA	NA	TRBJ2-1	TGTGCCAGCAGCCAGTCACCTAGGGGGTGGGCCAATGAGCAGTTCTTC	CASSQSPRGWANEQFF
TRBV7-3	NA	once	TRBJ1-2	TGTGCCAGCAGCGAAACCTCCGGGGTAATTAACTATGGCTACACCTTC	CASSETSGVINYGYTF
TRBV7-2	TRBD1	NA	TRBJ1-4	TGTGCCAGCAGCCGGGACAGGCTTAATGAAAAACTGTTTTTT	CASSRDRLNEKLFF
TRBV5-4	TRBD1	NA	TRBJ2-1	TGTGCCAGCAGCCACGGGACAGGGGGCTACAATGAGCAGTTCTTC	CASSHGTGGYNEQFF
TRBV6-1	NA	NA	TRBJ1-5	TGTGCCAGCAGTGAGGCTCGGTACAGCAGGAATCAGCCCCAGCATTTT	CASSEARYSRNQPQHF
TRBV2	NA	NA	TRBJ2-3	TGTGCCAGCAGTGAAGAATCCCTTCGCACAGATACGCAGTATTTT	CASSEESLRTDTQYF
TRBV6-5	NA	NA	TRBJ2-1	TGTGCCAGCAGTTCTGTAACTCACAATGAGCAGTTCTTC	CASSSVTHNEQFF
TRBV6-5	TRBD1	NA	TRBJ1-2	TGTGCCAGCAGTTACGCGCAGGGGGGCAACTATGGCTACACCTTC	CASSYAQGGNYGYTF
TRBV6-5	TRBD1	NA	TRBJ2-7	TGTGCCAGCAGGGGACCGGGACAGGGGGGTTACGAGCAGTACTTC	CASRGPGQGGYEQYF
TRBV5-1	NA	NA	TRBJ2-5	TGCGCCCGCAGCTTGGGGGGGGGCCTTGAGACCCAGTACTTC	CARSLGGGLETQYF
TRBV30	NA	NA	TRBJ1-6	TGTGCCTGGAGTGTACGTGGGGGGAAGAATAATTCACCCCTCCACTTT	CAWSVRGGKNNSPLHF
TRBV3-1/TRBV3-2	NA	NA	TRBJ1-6	TGTGCCAGCAGCCAAGCCAGGGCTTCTAATTCACCCCTCCACTTT	CASSQARASNSPLHF
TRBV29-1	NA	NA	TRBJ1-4	TGCAGCGTTGAGCTGGGGGCGGATGAAAAACTGTTTTTT	CSVELGADEKLFF
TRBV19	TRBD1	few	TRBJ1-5	TGTGCCAGTAGTATCGTAGCAGGGGGTCAGCCCCAGCATTTT	CASSIVAGGQPQHF
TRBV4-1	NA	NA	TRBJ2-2	TGCGCCAGCAGCCAGAGCGTGGCGAACACCGGGGAGCTGTTTTTT	CASSQSVANTGELFF
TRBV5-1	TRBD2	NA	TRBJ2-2	TGCGCCAGCAGCCCCGGGGGGTCGAACACCGGGGAGCTGTTTTTT	CASSPGGSNTGELFF
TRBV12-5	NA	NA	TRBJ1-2	TGTGCTAGTGGATTCGCCCCAGACTATGGCTACACCTTC	CASGFAPDYGYTF
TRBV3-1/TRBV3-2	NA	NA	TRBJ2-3	TGTGCCACGACTGTAGCCCGCCGCACAGATACGCAGTATTTT	CATTVARRTDTQYF
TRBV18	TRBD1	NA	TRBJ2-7	TGTGCCAGCTCACCCCTCGGGACAGGGGGCTACGAGCAGTACTTC	CASSPLGTGGYEQYF
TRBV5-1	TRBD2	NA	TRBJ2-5	TGCGCCAGCAGCTTGTGGGTAGCGGGGGTGGAGACCCAGTACTTC	CASSLWVAGVETQYF
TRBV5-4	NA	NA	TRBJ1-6	TGTGCCAGCAGCTCCTCTCCGGGAAGCCCCCTCCACTTT	CASSSSPGSPLHF
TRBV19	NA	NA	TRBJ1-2	TGTGCCAGTAGTAGGGGCCTCAACTATGGCTACACCTTC	CASSRGLNYGYTF
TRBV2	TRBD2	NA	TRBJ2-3	TGTGCCAGCACCGGACTAGCGGGCCCAGATACGCAGTATTTT	CASTGLAGPDTQYF
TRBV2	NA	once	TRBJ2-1	TGTGCCTCTGCACCCACAAACAGGGTTTCTGAGCAGTTCTTC	CASAPTNRVSEQFF
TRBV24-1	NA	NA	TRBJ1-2	TGTGCCACCAGTGACATGTATGGCTACACCTTC	CATSDMYGYTF
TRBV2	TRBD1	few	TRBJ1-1	TGTGCCAGTTTCCAGGACAGGGGAGGAGGAACTGAAGCTTTCTTT	CASFQDRGGGTEAFF
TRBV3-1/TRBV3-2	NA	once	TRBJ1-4	TGTGCCAGCAGCCAAGTGGGGGGGGGCGAAAAACTGTTTTTT	CASSQVGGGEKLFF